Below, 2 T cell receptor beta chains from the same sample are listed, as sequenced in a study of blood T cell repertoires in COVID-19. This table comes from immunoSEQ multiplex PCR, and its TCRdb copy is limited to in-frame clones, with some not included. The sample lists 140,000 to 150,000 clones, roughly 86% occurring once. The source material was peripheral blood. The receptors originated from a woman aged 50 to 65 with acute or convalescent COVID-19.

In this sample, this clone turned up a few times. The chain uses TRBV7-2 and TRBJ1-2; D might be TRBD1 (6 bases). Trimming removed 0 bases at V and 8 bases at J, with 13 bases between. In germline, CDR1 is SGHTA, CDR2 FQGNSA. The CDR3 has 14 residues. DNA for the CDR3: TGTGCCAGCAGCTTAGCAAGTCCGGGGGGCGGCTACACCTTC. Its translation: CASSLASPGGGYTF.

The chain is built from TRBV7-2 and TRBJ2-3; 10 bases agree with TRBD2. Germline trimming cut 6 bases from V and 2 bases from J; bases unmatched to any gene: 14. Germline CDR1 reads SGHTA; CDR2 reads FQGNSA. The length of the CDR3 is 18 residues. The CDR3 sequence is CASRVSSGSYPYTDTQYF. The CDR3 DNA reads TGTGCCAGCAGGGTGTCTAGCGGGAGTTACCCCTACACAGATACGCAGTATTTT.